This T cell receptor beta chain was retrieved from a study of OX40 agonist ivuxolimab in advanced cancers. The overall study: Earlier treatment with anti-PD-1, anti-PD-L1 or anti-CTLA-4 was permitted, and 35% to 45% had received some.

V shed 7 bases, J shed 6 bases, and the junction held 9 bases outside the gene matches. Germline CDR1 reads LNHDA; CDR2 reads SQIVND (reference sequence). The length of the CDR3 is 14 residues. TCRdb's copy holds only in-frame clones and misses some; the assay was immunoSEQ multiplex PCR. The table includes roughly 42,000 clones, about 89% detected once. Sequenced here: CD4+ or CD8+ T cells sorted from blood, sampled in a trial of the OX40 agonist ivuxolimab. This TCR derives from an adult with an advanced solid tumor such as melanoma, head and neck, liver or kidney cancer. This chain links TRBV19 with TRBJ2-1; 7 positions match TRBD2. The CDR3 DNA reads as TGTGCCAGTACCCCCAGCGGGATCTCCAATGAGCAGTTCTTC. It codes for CASTPSGISNEQFF.